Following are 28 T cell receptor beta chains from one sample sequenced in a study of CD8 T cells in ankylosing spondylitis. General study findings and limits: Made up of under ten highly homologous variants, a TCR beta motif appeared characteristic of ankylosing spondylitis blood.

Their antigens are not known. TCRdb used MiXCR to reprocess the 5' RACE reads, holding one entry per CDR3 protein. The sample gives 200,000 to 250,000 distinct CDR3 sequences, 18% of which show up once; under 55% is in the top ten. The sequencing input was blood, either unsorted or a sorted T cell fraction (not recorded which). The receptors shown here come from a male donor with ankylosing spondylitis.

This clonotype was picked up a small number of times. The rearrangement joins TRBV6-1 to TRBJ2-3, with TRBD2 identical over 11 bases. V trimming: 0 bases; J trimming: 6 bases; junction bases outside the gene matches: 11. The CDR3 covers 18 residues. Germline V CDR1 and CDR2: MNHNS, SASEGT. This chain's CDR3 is CASSEASSASGGRDTQYF. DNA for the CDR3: TGTGCCAGCAGTGAAGCGAGTTCGGCTAGCGGGGGGAGGGATACGCAGTATTTT.

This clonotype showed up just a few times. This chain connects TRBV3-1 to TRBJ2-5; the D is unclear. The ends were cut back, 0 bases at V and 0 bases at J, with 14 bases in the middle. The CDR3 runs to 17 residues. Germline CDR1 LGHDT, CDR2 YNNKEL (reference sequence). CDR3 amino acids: CASSQDRPLQYQETQYF. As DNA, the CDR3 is TGTGCCAGCAGCCAAGATCGGCCCCTACAGTACCAAGAGACCCAGTACTTC.

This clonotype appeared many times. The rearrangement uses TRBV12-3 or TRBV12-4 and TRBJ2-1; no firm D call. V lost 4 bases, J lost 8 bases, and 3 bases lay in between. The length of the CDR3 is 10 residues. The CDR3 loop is CASSSDEQFF. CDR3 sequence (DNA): TGTGCCAGCAGTTCGGATGAGCAGTTCTTC.

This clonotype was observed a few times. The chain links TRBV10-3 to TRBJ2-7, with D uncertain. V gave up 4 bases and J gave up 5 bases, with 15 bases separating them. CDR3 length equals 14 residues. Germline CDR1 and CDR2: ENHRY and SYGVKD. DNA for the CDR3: TGTGCCATCAGTGGGAGACCGGGCTTCGACGAGCAGTACTTC. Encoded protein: CAISGRPGFDEQYF.

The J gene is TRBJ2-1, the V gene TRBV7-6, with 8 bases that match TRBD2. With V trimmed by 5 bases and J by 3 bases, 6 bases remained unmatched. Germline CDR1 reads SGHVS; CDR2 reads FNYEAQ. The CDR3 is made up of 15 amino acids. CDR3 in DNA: TGTGCCAGCAGCGACAGTAGCGGGAACTACAATGAGCAGTTCTTC. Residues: CASSDSSGNYNEQFF.

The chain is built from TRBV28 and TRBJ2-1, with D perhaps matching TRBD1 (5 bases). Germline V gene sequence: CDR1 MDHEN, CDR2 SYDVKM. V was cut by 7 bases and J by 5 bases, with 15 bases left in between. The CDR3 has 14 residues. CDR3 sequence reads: CASIQVGADNEQFF. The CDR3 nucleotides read TGTGCCAGCATCCAGGTAGGGGCCGACAATGAGCAGTTCTTC.

The CDR3 sequence is CASSLASSPYNEQFF. The DNA for the CDR3 is TGTGCCAGCAGCTTGGCATCATCGCCCTACAATGAGCAGTTCTTC. J is TRBJ2-1 and V is TRBV5-5; no reliable D call. This CDR3 contains 15 residues. Germline V gene sequence: CDR1 SGHKS, CDR2 YYEKEE (reference sequence). Trimming pared 0 bases from V and 2 bases from J, leaving 9 bases between. The whole variable domain, remainder taken from reference TRBV5-5 and TRBJ2-1, is DAGVTQSPTHLIKTRGQQVTLRCSPISGHKSVSWYQQVLGQGPQFIFQYYEKEERGRGNFPDRFSARQFPNYSSELNVNALLLGDSALYLCASSLASSPYNEQFFGPGTRLTVL.

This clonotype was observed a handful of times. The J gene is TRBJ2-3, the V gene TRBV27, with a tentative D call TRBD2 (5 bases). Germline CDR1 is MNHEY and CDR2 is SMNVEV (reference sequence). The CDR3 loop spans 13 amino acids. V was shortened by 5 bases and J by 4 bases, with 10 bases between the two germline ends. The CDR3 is CASSLLVADTQYF. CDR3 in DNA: TGTGCCAGCAGTCTACTAGTTGCAGATACGCAGTATTTT.

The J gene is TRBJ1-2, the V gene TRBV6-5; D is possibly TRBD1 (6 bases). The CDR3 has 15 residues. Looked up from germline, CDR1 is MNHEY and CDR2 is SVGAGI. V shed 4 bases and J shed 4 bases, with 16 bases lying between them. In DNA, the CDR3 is TGTGCCAGCAGTTCCGAAGGGGGAGCCGCCTATGGCTACACCTTC. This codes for CASSSEGGAAYGYTF.

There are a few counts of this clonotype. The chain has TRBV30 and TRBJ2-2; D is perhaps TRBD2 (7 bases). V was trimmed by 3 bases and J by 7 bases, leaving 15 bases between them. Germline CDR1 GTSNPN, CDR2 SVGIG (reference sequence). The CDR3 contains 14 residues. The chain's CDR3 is CAWSLGGQVGELFF. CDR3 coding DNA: TGTGCCTGGAGCTTGGGGGGGCAAGTCGGGGAGCTGTTTTTT.

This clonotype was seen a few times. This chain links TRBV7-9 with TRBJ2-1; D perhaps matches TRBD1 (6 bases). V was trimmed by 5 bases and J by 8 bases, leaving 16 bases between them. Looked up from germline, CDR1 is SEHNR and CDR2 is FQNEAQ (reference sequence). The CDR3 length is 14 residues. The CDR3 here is CASSQIQGRDEQFF. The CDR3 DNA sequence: TGTGCCAGCAGCCAAATACAGGGTAGGGATGAGCAGTTCTTC. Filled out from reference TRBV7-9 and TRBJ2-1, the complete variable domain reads DTGVSQNPRHKITKRGQNVTFRCDPISEHNRLYWYRQTLGQGPEFLTYFQNEAQLEKSRLLSDRFSAERPKGSFSTLEIQRTEQGDSAMYLCASSQIQGRDEQFFGPGTRLTVL.

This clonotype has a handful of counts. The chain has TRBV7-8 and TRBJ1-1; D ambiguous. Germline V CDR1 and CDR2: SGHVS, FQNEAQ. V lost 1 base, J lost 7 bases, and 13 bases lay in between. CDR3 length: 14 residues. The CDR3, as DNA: TGTGCCAGCAGCTTAGATTTCGTCGACGGTGAAGCTTTCTTT. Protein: CASSLDFVDGEAFF.

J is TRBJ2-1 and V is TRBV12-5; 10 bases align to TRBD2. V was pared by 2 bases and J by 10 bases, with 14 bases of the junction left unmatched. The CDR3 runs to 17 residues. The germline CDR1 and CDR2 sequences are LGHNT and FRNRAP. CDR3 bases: TGTGCTAGTGGTTTGTCCCTAGCGGGAGAGGGGTGGGTGGAGCAGTTCTTC. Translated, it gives CASGLSLAGEGWVEQFF.

The CDR3 nucleotides are TGTGCCAGCAGCGCCCGGGGGTTACGCACTGAAGCTTTCTTT. It translates to CASSARGLRTEAFF. This chain connects TRBV7-9 to TRBJ1-1; D may be TRBD1 (5 bases). Trimming cost V 5 bases and J 4 bases, with 14 bases left between them. Germline values: CDR1 SEHNR, CDR2 FQNEAQ (reference sequence). The CDR3 is 14 amino acids.

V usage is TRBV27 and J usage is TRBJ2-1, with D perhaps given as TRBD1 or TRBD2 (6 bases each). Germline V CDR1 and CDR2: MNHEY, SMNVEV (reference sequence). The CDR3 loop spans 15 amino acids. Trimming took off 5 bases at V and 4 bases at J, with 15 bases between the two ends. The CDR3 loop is CASSPAWGAYNEQFF. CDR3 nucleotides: TGTGCCAGCAGTCCCGCCTGGGGGGCGTACAATGAGCAGTTCTTC.

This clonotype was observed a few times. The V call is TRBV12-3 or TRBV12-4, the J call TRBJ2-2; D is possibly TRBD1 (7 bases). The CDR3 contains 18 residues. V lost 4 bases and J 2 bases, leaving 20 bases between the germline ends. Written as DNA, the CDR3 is TGTGCCAGCAGTTCGCCCGGGCGGCGGGACAGAAACACCGGGGAGCTGTTTTTT. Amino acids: CASSSPGRRDRNTGELFF.

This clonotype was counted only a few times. CDR3 region: CSASLDDGTFRLDTQYF. For the CDR3, the DNA is TGCAGTGCTAGTTTGGACGATGGGACTTTCCGCTTAGATACGCAGTATTTT. The chain employs TRBV20-1 and TRBJ2-3; TRBD2 might be the D (6 bases). V gave up 3 bases and J gave up 5 bases, with 24 bases separating them. Germline V gives CDR1 DFQATT, CDR2 SNEGSKA (reference sequence). The CDR3 consists of 17 residues.

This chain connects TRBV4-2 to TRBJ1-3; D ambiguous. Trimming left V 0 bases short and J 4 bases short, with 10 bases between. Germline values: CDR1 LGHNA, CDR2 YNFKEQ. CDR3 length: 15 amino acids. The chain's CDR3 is CASSQDQVLGNTIYF. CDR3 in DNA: TGTGCCAGCAGCCAAGATCAGGTGTTGGGAAACACCATATATTTT.

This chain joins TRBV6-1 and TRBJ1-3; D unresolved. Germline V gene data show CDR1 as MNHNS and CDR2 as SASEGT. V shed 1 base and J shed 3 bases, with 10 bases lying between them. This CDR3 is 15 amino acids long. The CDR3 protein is CASSEESGFGNTIYF. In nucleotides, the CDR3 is TGTGCCAGCAGTGAAGAGTCGGGGTTTGGAAACACCATATATTTT.

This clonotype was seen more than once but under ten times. CDR3 DNA: TGTGCCAGCAGCCCAAGAGAAGGGAAAGGGGAGCAGTACTTC. Translated: CASSPREGKGEQYF. V gene TRBV13 combines with J gene TRBJ2-7; D is ambiguous. With 5 bases removed from V and 7 bases from J, the gap between germline ends came to 18 bases. The CDR3 spans 14 residues. Per the germline V gene, CDR1 is PRHDT and CDR2 is FYEKMQ (reference sequence).

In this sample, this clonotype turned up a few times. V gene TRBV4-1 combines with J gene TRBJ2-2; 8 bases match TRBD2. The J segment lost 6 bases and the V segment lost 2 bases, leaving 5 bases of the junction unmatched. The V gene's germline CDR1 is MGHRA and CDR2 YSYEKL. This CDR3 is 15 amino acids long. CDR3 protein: CASSQRGGLAGELFF. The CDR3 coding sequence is TGCGCCAGCAGCCAACGGGGGGGGCTCGCCGGGGAGCTGTTTTTT.

The CDR3 bases are TGTGCCAGCAAGGGGCTCGGGGGTGTAGTAGACACCATATATTTT. Amino acids: CASKGLGGVVDTIYF. The chain combines TRBV6-1 with TRBJ1-3; D possibly corresponds to TRBD1 (5 bases). Trimming left V 7 bases short and J 8 bases short, with 21 bases between. This CDR3 comprises 15 residues. CDR1 is MNHNS and CDR2 is SASEGT in the germline V gene.

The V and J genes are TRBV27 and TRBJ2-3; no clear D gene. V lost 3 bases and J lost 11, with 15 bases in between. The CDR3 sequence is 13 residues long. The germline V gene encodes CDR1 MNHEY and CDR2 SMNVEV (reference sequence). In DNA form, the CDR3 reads TGTGCCAGCAGTTTTTCCCCCCCCTTCGGGCAGTATTTT. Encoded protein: CASSFSPPFGQYF.

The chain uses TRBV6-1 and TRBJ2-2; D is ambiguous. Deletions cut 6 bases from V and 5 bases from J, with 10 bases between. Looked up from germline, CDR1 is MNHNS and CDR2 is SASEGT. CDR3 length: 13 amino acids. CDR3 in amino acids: CASRESGTGELFF. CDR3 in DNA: TGTGCCAGCAGGGAATCTGGGACCGGGGAGCTGTTTTTT.

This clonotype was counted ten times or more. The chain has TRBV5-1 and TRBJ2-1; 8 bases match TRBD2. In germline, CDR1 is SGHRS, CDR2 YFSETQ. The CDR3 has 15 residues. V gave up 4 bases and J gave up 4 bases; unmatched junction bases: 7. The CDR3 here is CASSVLAGPYNEQFF. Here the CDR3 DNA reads TGCGCCAGCAGCGTGTTAGCGGGGCCATACAATGAGCAGTTCTTC.

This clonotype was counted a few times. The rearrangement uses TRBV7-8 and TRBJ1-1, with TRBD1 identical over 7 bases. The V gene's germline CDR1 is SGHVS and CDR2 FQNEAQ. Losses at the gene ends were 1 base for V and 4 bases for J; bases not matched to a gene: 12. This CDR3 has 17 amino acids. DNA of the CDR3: TGTGCCAGCAGCTTAGATTGGACAGGCGAAATTGGCACTGAAGCTTTCTTT. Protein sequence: CASSLDWTGEIGTEAFF.

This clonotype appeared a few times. Here the CDR3 reads CASSEEGLAGVLEQFF. For the CDR3, the DNA is TGTGCCAGCTCTGAAGAGGGACTAGCGGGAGTTCTTGAGCAGTTCTTC. The rearrangement uses TRBV6-1 and TRBJ2-1, with 14 positions matching TRBD2. The CDR3 consists of 16 residues. V shed 8 bases and J 9 bases; nucleotides not matched to a gene: 12. Germline V CDR1 and CDR2: MNHNS, SASEGT.

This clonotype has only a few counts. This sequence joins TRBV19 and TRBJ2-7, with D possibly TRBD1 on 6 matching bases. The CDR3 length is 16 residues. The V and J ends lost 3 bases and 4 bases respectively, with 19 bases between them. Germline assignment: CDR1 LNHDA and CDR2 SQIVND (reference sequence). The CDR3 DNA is TGTGCCAGTAGTATCGGCGGGCGGCCAGGGGTGTACGAGCAGTACTTC. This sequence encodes CASSIGGRPGVYEQYF.